This is a list of T cell receptor beta chains from one sample in a study of somatic mutations in cytotoxic T cells in rheumatoid arthritis. The table came from immunoSEQ multiplex PCR; TCRdb's copy has only in-frame clones and leaves some out. The table has approximately 33,000 clones, about four fifths seen once. Sequencing was performed on CD8+ T cells sorted from blood. These receptors all come from a man aged 35 to 55 in good health. Both conserved end residues are part of each CDR3. D genes are given only for firm matches. Clone size is shown for a subset of rows, as once, few, many or a class of expanded clone.

j_call cdr3_length d_call clone_size v_call cdr3_aa cdr3_nt
TRBJ2-1 14 NA NA TRBV7-6 CASSSNMADNEQFF TGTGCCAGCAGCTCCAACATGGCCGACAATGAGCAGTTCTTC
TRBJ2-7 13 NA NA TRBV27 CASSLGGNNEQYF TGTGCCAGCAGTTTAGGCGGGAATAACGAGCAGTACTTC
TRBJ1-4 14 NA NA TRBV19 CASSAVNLEEKLFF TGTGCCAGTAGCGCGGTCAATCTGGAGGAAAAACTGTTTTTT
TRBJ2-1 13 TRBD1 NA TRBV4-1 CASSAQGLNEQFF TGCGCCAGCAGCGCACAGGGGCTCAATGAGCAGTTCTTC
TRBJ2-7 14 NA NA TRBV28 CASSPPSESAEQYF TGTGCCAGCAGCCCCCCCTCGGAGTCTGCTGAGCAGTACTTC
TRBJ1-1 13 NA NA TRBV4-3 CASSPQGSTEAFF TGCGCCAGCAGCCCTCAGGGATCCACTGAAGCTTTCTTT
TRBJ1-1 17 NA NA TRBV1 CTSRTPNLGPPRTEAFF TGCACCAGCAGAACCCCCAACCTAGGCCCTCCTCGGACTGAAGCTTTCTTT
TRBJ2-1 16 NA NA TRBV7-9 CASSIPAGHRNNEQFF TGTGCCAGCAGCATCCCGGCGGGGCACCGAAACAATGAGCAGTTCTTC
TRBJ2-4 17 TRBD2 NA TRBV5-1 CASSLGTSGRTKNIQYF TGCGCCAGCAGCCTAGGGACTAGCGGGAGGACCAAAAACATTCAGTACTTC
TRBJ2-5 11 NA NA TRBV11-1 CASSFGTTQYF TGTGCCAGCAGCTTCGGGACTACCCAGTACTTC
TRBJ2-3 13 NA NA TRBV7-2 CASSLLYTDTQYF TGTGCCAGCAGCTTACTCTACACAGATACGCAGTATTTT
TRBJ2-2 16 TRBD1 NA TRBV7-3 CASSPTGGAGTGELFF TGTGCCAGCAGCCCCACAGGGGGCGCGGGCACCGGGGAGCTGTTTTTT
TRBJ2-3 13 NA NA TRBV11-2 CASSYRGGDTQYF TGTGCCAGCAGTTACAGGGGGGGGGATACGCAGTATTTT
TRBJ2-7 11 NA once TRBV30 CAWRGTYEQYF TGTGCCTGGAGGGGGACCTACGAGCAGTACTTC
TRBJ2-2 16 TRBD1 NA TRBV5-1 CASIPWDRSNTGELFF TGCGCCAGCATCCCCTGGGACAGATCGAACACCGGGGAGCTGTTTTTT
TRBJ2-1 15 TRBD2 NA TRBV29-1 CSVAGLAGGPDEQFF TGCAGCGTTGCAGGACTAGCGGGAGGGCCCGATGAGCAGTTCTTC
TRBJ2-1 15 TRBD2 once TRBV19 CASSMSLAGMNEQFF TGTGCCAGTAGTATGTCATTAGCGGGAATGAATGAGCAGTTCTTC
TRBJ2-1 14 TRBD2 once TRBV7-9 CASSSSGAYNEQFF TGTGCCAGCAGCTCTAGCGGAGCTTACAATGAGCAGTTCTTC
TRBJ2-7 14 TRBD2 NA TRBV11-2 CASRGPGLGAEQYF TGTGCCAGCAGGGGACCGGGACTAGGAGCCGAGCAGTACTTC
TRBJ2-1 19 TRBD1 NA TRBV7-3 CASSLSGGPGQGPYNEQFF TGTGCCAGCAGCTTATCTGGGGGACCGGGACAGGGTCCTTACAATGAGCAGTTCTTC
TRBJ1-1 14 TRBD1 NA TRBV27 CASSPSGGTTEAFF TGTGCCAGCAGTCCCTCAGGGGGTACCACTGAAGCTTTCTTT
TRBJ2-5 16 TRBD2 NA TRBV19 CASSPSGTSGQETQYF TGTGCCAGTAGTCCTTCCGGGACTAGCGGCCAAGAGACCCAGTACTTC
TRBJ2-1 15 NA NA TRBV11-2 CASSSWEKAYNEQFF TGTGCCAGCAGCTCGTGGGAGAAGGCCTACAATGAGCAGTTCTTC
TRBJ2-1 15 TRBD1 NA TRBV27 CASSLAGGNYNEQFF TGTGCCAGCAGTTTAGCAGGGGGCAACTACAATGAGCAGTTCTTC
TRBJ2-3 16 TRBD2 NA TRBV7-9 CASSGLSGSGADTQYF TGTGCCAGCAGTGGGTTAAGCGGGAGTGGCGCAGATACGCAGTATTTT
TRBJ2-2 14 NA NA TRBV25-1 CASSESQGNGELFF TGTGCCAGCAGTGAATCACAGGGTAACGGGGAGCTGTTTTTT
TRBJ2-4 13 NA NA TRBV27 CASSFSAENIQYF TGTGCCAGCAGTTTCAGTGCGGAAAACATTCAGTACTTC
TRBJ2-2 15 TRBD1 NA TRBV7-6 CASSSRTGNTGELFF TGTGCCAGCAGTTCCCGGACAGGAAACACCGGGGAGCTGTTTTTT
TRBJ2-5 11 NA NA TRBV28 CASSSEMTQYF TGTGCCAGCAGTTCCGAAATGACCCAGTACTTC
TRBJ1-1 14 NA NA TRBV27 CASSLSGVNTEAFF TGTGCCAGCAGTTTATCGGGGGTGAACACTGAAGCTTTCTTT
TRBJ1-2 13 NA NA TRBV27 CASSFSGDYGYTF TGTGCCAGCAGTTTCTCCGGGGACTATGGCTACACCTTC
TRBJ2-1 13 TRBD1 NA TRBV5-1 CASSFDRVNEQFF TGCGCCAGCAGCTTCGACAGGGTGAATGAGCAGTTCTTC
TRBJ1-2 15 NA NA TRBV14 CASSQGVGVNYGYTF TGTGCCAGCAGCCAAGGGGTAGGGGTCAACTATGGCTACACCTTC
TRBJ2-7 14 NA NA TRBV7-8 CASSLDGATYEQYF TGTGCCAGCAGCTTAGACGGGGCGACCTACGAGCAGTACTTC
TRBJ2-3 16 NA NA TRBV21-1 CASSILNRGCTDTQYF TGTGCCAGCAGCATCCTGAACAGGGGTTGCACAGATACGCAGTATTTT
TRBJ2-2 15 TRBD1 NA TRBV4-1 CASSQVPQGTGELFF TGCGCCAGCAGCCAAGTACCACAGGGGACCGGGGAGCTGTTTTTT
TRBJ1-1 13 NA NA TRBV11-2 CASSPGMNTEAFF TGTGCCAGCAGCCCAGGGATGAACACTGAAGCTTTCTTT
TRBJ2-1 16 TRBD2 NA TRBV29-1 CSVFLWTSGIGNEQFF TGCAGCGTCTTCCTGTGGACTAGCGGGATTGGCAATGAGCAGTTCTTC
TRBJ1-2 13 TRBD1 NA TRBV30 CAWIDRANYGYTF TGTGCCTGGATCGACAGGGCTAACTATGGCTACACCTTC
TRBJ2-3 12 NA NA TRBV27 CASSSPLDTQYF TGTGCCAGCAGTTCCCCCCTGGATACGCAGTATTTT
TRBJ2-1 14 NA NA TRBV19 CASKAGWGTNEQFF TGTGCCAGCAAGGCGGGCTGGGGCACCAATGAGCAGTTCTTC
TRBJ2-1 17 NA NA TRBV9 CASSKGGGGSSYNEQFF TGTGCCAGCAGCAAAGGGGGGGGCGGGAGCTCCTACAATGAGCAGTTCTTC
TRBJ2-1 14 TRBD2 NA TRBV28 CASSLVGGGSEQFF TGTGCCAGCAGTTTGGTTGGGGGAGGGAGTGAGCAGTTCTTC
TRBJ1-1 14 NA NA TRBV19 CASIDRGAGTEAFF TGTGCCAGTATCGATCGGGGGGCAGGAACTGAAGCTTTCTTT
TRBJ1-1 13 NA few TRBV29-1 CSVYYEGNTEAFF TGCAGCGTTTACTATGAGGGAAACACTGAAGCTTTCTTT
TRBJ2-5 15 TRBD1 once TRBV7-9 CASSLTGQGGETQYF TGTGCCAGCAGCTTAACGGGACAGGGAGGGGAGACCCAGTACTTC
TRBJ1-3 17 NA NA TRBV19 CASSILSTGLSGNTIYF TGTGCCAGTAGTATTTTGTCCACAGGGCTCTCTGGAAACACCATATATTTT